The rows below give T cell receptor beta chains drawn from one sample of a study of OX40 agonist ivuxolimab in advanced cancers. The data were produced by immunoSEQ multiplex PCR, yet TCRdb's version contains in-frame clones alone and is incomplete. The data show more than 45,000 clones, 80% to 90% seen once. The material was CD4+ or CD8+ T cells sorted from blood, obtained in a trial of the OX40 agonist ivuxolimab. These receptors were collected from an adult with an advanced solid tumor such as melanoma, head and neck, liver or kidney cancer. Both conserved end residues are trimmed from each CDR3.

>TRBV11-2
ASSLAGETQY
>TRBV5-1
ASSPLQGGTGELF
>TRBV6-5
ASSYSAGGLGEQY
>TRBV12-2
ASRLEGQGAEQY
>TRBV6-1
ASSEGVVNQPQH
>TRBV6-1
AARQGATNEKLF
>TRBV15
ATSRDLNGLAGAKQY
>TRBV2
ASTTFPGNTIY
>TRBV19
ASRPTSPDTQY
>TRBV30
AWMGTGKNIQY
>TRBV27
ASSFTGAYGYT
>TRBV5-1
ASRLGRGGSSTEAF
>TRBV30
ACSGQVQNSPLH
>TRBV5-6
ASSVTGGSVDTQY
>TRBV29-1
SVGFLGLTYNEQF
>TRBV6-6
ASKTSGGRWNEQF
>TRBV19
ASTPTGSRETQY
>TRBV6-1
ASTYTGTTDYEQY
>TRBV4-2
ASSQDRTASAAF
>TRBV2
ASSPLTVGVTEAF
>TRBV5-1
ASSLLGEGYEQY
>TRBV7-9
ASSLQGLDNQPQH
>TRBV19
ASSSKDREAF
>TRBV9
ASSATAGTGDYTQY
>TRBV2
ASTRDSNTEAF
>TRBV27
ASSPGTPGNTIY
>TRBV28
ATQLGGSVYEQY
>TRBV28
ASREEGKSYEQY
>TRBV2
ASSGYEGAEAF
>TRBV4-1
ASSQGVWEKLF
>TRBV28
ASSITKSSGYT
>TRBV4-2
ASSQDGWSERGGDQPQH
>TRBV5-4
ASSPPGPADTQY
>TRBV18
ASSPPYRDRLLNTGELF
>TRBV10-3
AISESYGGDNSPLH
>TRBV28
ASRLGAGMNTEAF
>TRBV6-5
ASSYLGAAGYT
>TRBV11-1
ASSLISRSGGTTDTQY
>TRBV13
ASSLARGSNTEAF
>TRBV10-2
ASSESSDRDNGELF
>TRBV29-1
SVEDWGSGATSSYNEQF
>TRBV5-6
ASTEIRRINYGYT
>TRBV5-1
ASSSTGSDYGYT
>TRBV6-1
ASVRLHNQPQH
>TRBV7-9
ASSPWQGRVEQF
>TRBV30
AWRESGEAF